This TCR beta chain is drawn from a study of cytomegalovirus exposure and HLA in healthy donors. The overall study: Across around 400 genotyped donors, 81% landed in the Caucasian-associated ancestry cluster. Study-wide findings and caveats: Some V segments could not be told apart, so they were left out, TRBV6-2 and TRBV6-3 among them. Productive status was seen about 90% or about 30% of the time for most TCR beta V segments in an earlier analysis. A highly shared variant cluster was judged a likely technical artifact.

CDR3 length: 13 amino acids. Germline CDR1 and CDR2: SGHDN and FVKESK. V lost 6 bases, J lost 4 bases, and 12 bases lay in between. A single count supports this clone. Its antigen is currently unknown. PCR primers comprised 60 Vbeta and 13 Jbeta primers. The table came from immunoSEQ multiplex PCR; TCRdb's copy has only in-frame clones and leaves some out. The data show around 300,000 clones, just over 70% seen once. The sequence came from a female donor in good health and CMV-seronegative. The sample consisted of PBMCs. The rearrangement joins TRBV14 to TRBJ2-5; the D gene is possibly TRBD2 (6 bases). CDR3 bases: TGTGCCAGCAGACGACTAGTCGGAGAGACCCAGTACTTC. This sequence encodes CASRRLVGETQYF.